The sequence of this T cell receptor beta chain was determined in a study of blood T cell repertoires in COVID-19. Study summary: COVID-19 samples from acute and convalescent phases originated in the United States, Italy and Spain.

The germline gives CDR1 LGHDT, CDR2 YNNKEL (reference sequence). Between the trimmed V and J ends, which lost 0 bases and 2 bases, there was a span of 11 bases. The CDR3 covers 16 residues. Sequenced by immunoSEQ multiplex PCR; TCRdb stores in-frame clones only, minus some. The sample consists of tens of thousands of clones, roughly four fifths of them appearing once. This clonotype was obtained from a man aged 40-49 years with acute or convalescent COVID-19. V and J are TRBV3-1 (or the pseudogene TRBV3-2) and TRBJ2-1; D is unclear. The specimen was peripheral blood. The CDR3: CASSQDGGIPYNEQFF. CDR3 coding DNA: TGTGCCAGCAGCCAAGATGGCGGAATCCCCTACAATGAGCAGTTCTTC.